The 32 T cell receptor beta chains reported below all come from one sample, sequenced in a study of vaccination effects on CD4 cells after COVID-19. Antigen-specific CD4+ T cells were first expanded with viral peptide pools by the ViraFEST assay and only then sequenced. CD4+ T cells were isolated after less than 12 days of culture. Either the mRNA-1273 or the BNT162b2 vaccine was given to participants as two doses. For these TCRs, the target antigens are not known. Clones were sequenced by immunoSEQ multiplex PCR, and TCRdb holds only the in-frame ones, with some missing. The table includes 25,000 to 30,000 clones, roughly four fifths detected once. The specimen was CD4+ T cells from PBMCs cultured with HCoV-OC43 spike peptides, collected after COVID-19 vaccination. Described subset: HCoV-OC43 spike overlapping peptide pool stimulation. The receptors originated from a human donor who received a COVID-19 vaccine.

V is TRBV30 and J is TRBJ2-5, with TRBD1 matching over 7 bases. The germline V gene encodes CDR1 GTSNPN and CDR2 SVGIG (reference sequence). With 4 bases clipped from V and 5 bases from J, the junction kept 10 bases outside the gene matches. CDR3 length equals 14 residues. The CDR3 loop reads CAWNPGTAMETQYF. Here the CDR3 DNA reads TGTGCCTGGAATCCCGGGACAGCCATGGAGACCCAGTACTTC.

V gene TRBV12-3 or TRBV12-4 combines with J gene TRBJ1-1; 8 nucleotides line up with TRBD1. The CDR3 loop spans 12 amino acids. J gave up 8 bases and V 6 bases, and 5 bases lay outside the gene matches. CDR3 bases: TGTGCCAGCAGCCGAAGACAGGGGGAAGCTTTCTTT. Translated: CASSRRQGEAFF.

The chain links TRBV11-3 to TRBJ2-1; D might be TRBD2 (5 bases). Looked up from germline, CDR1 is SGHNT and CDR2 is YENEEA. This CDR3 is 14 amino acids long. The V end lost 4 bases, the J end lost 7 bases, and 14 bases lay between the germline ends. The CDR3 reads CASSYSDGGNEQFF. The CDR3 DNA follows: TGTGCCAGCAGCTATAGCGACGGTGGGAATGAGCAGTTCTTC. Looking up the rest from reference TRBV11-3 and TRBJ2-1 gives the full variable domain: EAGVVQSPRYKIIEKKQPVAFWCNPISGHNTLYWYLQNLGQGPELLIRYENEEAVDDSQLPKDRFSAERLKGVDSTLKIQPAELGDSAVYLCASSYSDGGNEQFFGPGTRLTVL.

This chain connects TRBV6-5 to TRBJ2-3, with 7 bases that match TRBD2. Per germline, CDR1 MNHEY and CDR2 SVGAGI. With V trimmed by 6 bases and J by 2 bases, 5 bases remained unmatched. The CDR3 totals 14 residues. The DNA for the CDR3 is TGTGCCAGCAGGAGCGGGACGACCACAGATACGCAGTATTTT. Translation gives CASRSGTTTDTQYF.

The chain is built from TRBV5-6 and TRBJ2-7; D is perhaps TRBD1 (7 bases). Trimming pared 2 bases from V and 1 base from J, leaving 16 bases between. Germline V lookup: CDR1 SGHDT, CDR2 YYEEEE. CDR3 size: 16 residues. CDR3 amino acids: CASSLGGGVLSYEQYF. The CDR3, as DNA: TGTGCCAGCAGCTTAGGAGGGGGCGTATTATCCTACGAGCAGTACTTC.

This clone has more than one count but fewer than ten. The chain joins TRBV19 to TRBJ1-2; perhaps TRBD1 as D (5 bases). Germline V lookup: CDR1 LNHDA, CDR2 SQIVND (reference sequence). The CDR3 covers 15 residues. The ends were cut back, 9 bases at V and 5 bases at J, with 22 bases in the middle. This chain's CDR3 is CASRVSGTKTYGYTF. The DNA of the CDR3 is TGTGCCAGCAGGGTCTCCGGGACGAAGACTTATGGCTACACCTTC. Supplemented by reference TRBV19 and TRBJ1-2, the full variable domain reads DGGITQSPKYLFRKEGQNVTLSCEQNLNHDAMYWYRQDPGQGLRLIYYSQIVNDFQKGDIAEGYSVSREKKESFPLTVTSAQKNPTAFYLCASRVSGTKTYGYTFGSGTRLTVV.

The V gene is TRBV5-1, the J gene TRBJ2-1, with 8 bases identical to TRBD2. The CDR3 loop spans 16 amino acids. The V and J ends lost 2 bases and 2 bases, in that order; junction bases with no gene match: 6. CDR1 SGHRS and CDR2 YFSETQ come from the germline V gene. The DNA of the CDR3 is TGCGCCAGCAGCTTCCAGACTAGCGTGGCCTACAATGAGCAGTTCTTC. Translating it yields CASSFQTSVAYNEQFF.

A few counts support this clone. The chain recombines TRBV3-1 (or the pseudogene TRBV3-2) with TRBJ1-1, with no clear D. CDR3 length: 13 residues. Between the trimmed V and J ends, which lost 1 base and 6 bases, there was a span of 9 bases. Germline lookup yields CDR1 LGHDT and CDR2 YNNKEL (reference sequence). This chain's CDR3 is CASSQVRGSEAFF. In DNA, the CDR3 is TGTGCCAGCAGCCAAGTTCGCGGGTCTGAAGCTTTCTTT.

The chain combines TRBV4-1 with TRBJ2-5; D uncertain. V lost 2 bases, J lost 2 bases, and 21 bases lay in between. The CDR3 sequence is 18 residues long. CDR1 is MGHRA and CDR2 is YSYEKL in the germline V gene. DNA for the CDR3: TGCGCCAGCAGCCAACGTAGAACCCTGGGCACAGTTCAAGAGACCCAGTACTTC. Translating gives CASSQRRTLGTVQETQYF.

The chain links TRBV11-3 to TRBJ2-1; 9 bases agree with TRBD1. CDR1 and CDR2 (germline): SGHNT, YENEEA. CDR3 length: 15 residues. V lost 4 bases and J lost 6; bases outside the gene matches: 7. The CDR3 loop is CASSSGDRAGNEQFF. The CDR3 DNA is TGTGCCAGCAGCTCGGGGGACAGGGCGGGCAATGAGCAGTTCTTC.

CDR3 in amino acids: CASSLGAGGHGQPQHF. DNA for the CDR3: TGCGCCAGCAGCTTGGGGGCAGGGGGCCACGGTCAGCCCCAGCATTTT. The rearrangement links TRBV5-1 to TRBJ1-5; 8 nucleotides match TRBD1. CDR1 is SGHRS, CDR2 YFSETQ, per germline. The CDR3 is 16 residues long. With V trimmed by 0 bases and J by 6 bases, 8 bases remained unmatched.

This clone showed up just a few times. The chain combines TRBV7-2 with TRBJ2-5; D is unresolved. Germline V CDR1 and CDR2: SGHTA, FQGNSA. Trimming left V 0 bases short and J 5 bases short, with 13 bases between. The CDR3 is made up of 15 amino acids. CDR3: CASSLASVVGETQYF. The CDR3, as DNA: TGTGCCAGCAGCTTAGCGTCGGTGGTGGGGGAGACCCAGTACTTC.

The chain carries TRBV5-1 and TRBJ2-1, with 11 nucleotides matching TRBD2. Trimming at V came to 0 bases and at J to 4 bases, leaving 3 bases not matched to a gene. CDR1 SGHRS and CDR2 YFSETQ come from the germline V gene. The CDR3 totals 16 residues. DNA for the CDR3: TGCGCCAGCAGCTTGGTTTCTAGCGGGGGGTACAATGAGCAGTTCTTC. Protein product: CASSLVSSGGYNEQFF. Supplemented by reference TRBV5-1 and TRBJ2-1, the full variable domain reads KAGVTQTPRYLIKTRGQQVTLSCSPISGHRSVSWYQQTPGQGLQFLFEYFSETQRNKGNFPGRFSGRQFSNSRSEMNVSTLELGDSALYLCASSLVSSGGYNEQFFGPGTRLTVL.

The V and J genes are TRBV7-7 and TRBJ2-2; 8 bases fit TRBD2. J was trimmed by 0 bases and V by 5 bases; bases with no gene match: 5. The CDR3 covers 16 residues. The V gene's germline CDR1 is SSHAT and CDR2 FNYEAQ (reference sequence). CDR3 region: CASSQNGGANTGELFF. The CDR3 DNA reads as TGTGCCAGCAGCCAGAACGGGGGGGCGAACACCGGGGAGCTGTTTTTT.

The V gene is TRBV18, the J gene TRBJ1-3; tentative D call: TRBD1 (6 bases). Per the germline V gene, CDR1 is KGHSH and CDR2 is LQKENI. V lost 5 bases to trimming and J lost 0 bases, with 14 bases between them. The CDR3 is made up of 16 amino acids. The CDR3 sequence is CASSLGQLTSGNTIYF. The CDR3 DNA sequence: TGTGCCAGCTCATTAGGACAGCTCACCTCTGGAAACACCATATATTTT.

The table lists this clone with a few counts. The chain joins TRBV6-5 to TRBJ2-1; 12 nucleotides line up with TRBD2. The CDR3 extends over 16 amino acids. V shed 0 bases and J 5 bases; nucleotides not matched to a gene: 2. Germline V gene data show CDR1 as MNHEY and CDR2 as SVGAGI. This chain's CDR3 is CASSYSSSGGDNEQFF. The CDR3 nucleotides read TGTGCCAGCAGTTACTCATCTAGCGGGGGGGACAATGAGCAGTTCTTC.

This clone was observed a single time. The chain uses TRBV18 and TRBJ2-5; D remains ambiguous. This CDR3 contains 15 residues. Trimming removed 4 bases at V and 6 bases at J, with 18 bases between. The germline V gene has CDR1 KGHSH and CDR2 LQKENI. The CDR3 nucleotides are TGTGCCAGCTCACACCGCGTGGAGCCTCAAAAGACCCAGTACTTC. As protein: CASSHRVEPQKTQYF.

This chain joins TRBV29-1 and TRBJ2-3; D possibly corresponds to TRBD2 (5 bases). The CDR3 loop spans 11 amino acids. Germline CDR1 reads SQVTM; CDR2 reads ANQGSEA. The V end was cut by 7 bases, the J end by 4 bases, with 9 bases between. This CDR3 is CSGRRSDTQYF. In DNA form, the CDR3 reads TGCAGCGGAAGGAGGTCAGATACGCAGTATTTT.

V and J are TRBV27 and TRBJ2-7; D is undetermined. CDR3 length: 13 residues. Per germline, CDR1 MNHEY and CDR2 SMNVEV (reference sequence). Trimming stripped 6 bases from V and 0 bases from J, with 9 bases between. CDR3 amino acids: CASRPGPSYEQYF. The CDR3 DNA reads TGTGCCAGCAGACCGGGCCCCTCCTACGAGCAGTACTTC.

The chain joins TRBV3-1 (or the pseudogene TRBV3-2) to TRBJ1-6, with 7 bases that match TRBD1. The germline V gene has CDR1 LGHDT and CDR2 YNNKEL (reference sequence). This CDR3 spans 14 amino acids. The ends lost 1 base at V and 10 bases at J; junction bases unmatched: 4. In DNA form, the CDR3 reads TGTGCCAGCAGCCAAGGAGGGGGCGCCTCACCCCTCCACTTT. This sequence encodes CASSQGGGASPLHF.

This rearrangement joins TRBV6-1 to TRBJ1-2; D uncertain. The CDR3 totals 15 residues. Looked up from germline, CDR1 is MNHNS and CDR2 is SASEGT. V lost 3 bases and J lost 0, with 11 bases in between. This CDR3 is CASSEGVRTNYGYTF. CDR3 in DNA: TGTGCCAGCAGTGAGGGCGTCAGGACTAACTATGGCTACACCTTC.

Turning to this clone: This sample also contains other DNA sequences that code for the same CDR3. The chain carries TRBV5-5 and TRBJ2-5; TRBD1 matches at 9 bases. The CDR3 has 14 amino acids. Germline trimming cut 4 bases from V and 2 bases from J; bases unmatched to any gene: 3. Germline V lookup: CDR1 SGHKS, CDR2 YYEKEE (reference sequence). The chain's CDR3 is CASSPGQGQETQYF. CDR3 bases: TGTGCCAGCAGCCCCGGACAGGGGCAAGAGACCCAGTACTTC.

This clone was seen a single time. The chain has TRBV19 and TRBJ2-7; D remains ambiguous. CDR1 is LNHDA, CDR2 SQIVND, per germline (reference sequence). The CDR3 is made up of 13 amino acids. V was pared by 2 bases and J by 2 bases, with 7 bases between. This CDR3 reads CASSIPEAYEQYF. In DNA form, the CDR3 reads TGTGCCAGTAGTATACCAGAAGCCTACGAGCAGTACTTC.

The chain links TRBV10-3 to TRBJ2-7, with TRBD2 as a possible D gene (5 bases). Germline V gives CDR1 ENHRY, CDR2 SYGVKD. The CDR3 sequence is 16 residues long. With 4 bases removed from V and 0 bases from J, the gap between germline ends came to 16 bases. CDR3 coding DNA: TGTGCCATCAGTGCTTCACCGGGAATAGGCTCCTACGAGCAGTACTTC. The encoded protein is CAISASPGIGSYEQYF.

The chain recombines TRBV5-4 with TRBJ2-3; D is undetermined. Germline loops: CDR1 SGHNT, CDR2 YYREEE (reference sequence). V was trimmed by 4 bases and J by 0 bases, leaving 15 bases between them. The CDR3 is 16 residues long. CDR3 in amino acids: CASSKDGPSSTDTQYF. The CDR3 DNA is TGTGCCAGCAGCAAAGATGGGCCTTCTAGCACAGATACGCAGTATTTT.

There are a few counts of this clone. The V and J genes are TRBV27 and TRBJ2-7, with D hard to call. CDR1 and CDR2 (germline): MNHEY, SMNVEV (reference sequence). V dropped 3 bases and J dropped 2 bases, with 8 bases sitting between them. CDR3 length: 13 amino acids. The CDR3 sequence: CASSLSQPYEQYF. CDR3 coding DNA: TGTGCCAGCAGTTTGTCACAGCCCTACGAGCAGTACTTC.

The chain employs TRBV5-4 and TRBJ2-7; D possibly corresponds to TRBD1 (7 bases). CDR1 and CDR2 from the germline V gene are SGHNT and YYREEE (reference sequence). The CDR3 consists of 12 residues. The V and J ends lost 2 bases and 7 bases respectively, with 10 bases between them. In DNA form, the CDR3 reads TGTGCCAGCAGCTTTTCAGGGGGGGAGCAGTACTTC. The encoded protein is CASSFSGGEQYF.

The chain uses TRBV11-2 and TRBJ1-4; D might be TRBD1 (6 bases). The CDR3 consists of 15 residues. V dropped 5 bases and J dropped 5 bases, with 15 bases sitting between them. CDR1 is SGHAT and CDR2 is FQNNGV in the germline V gene. Here the CDR3 reads CASSPGGRLNEKLFF. The DNA for the CDR3 is TGTGCCAGCAGCCCGGGGGGCAGGTTAAATGAAAAACTGTTTTTT.

This clone was detected once. The chain links TRBV6-6 to TRBJ2-2; D perhaps matches TRBD1 (6 bases). Between the trimmed V and J ends, which lost 6 bases and 3 bases, there was a span of 11 bases. CDR1 MNHNY and CDR2 SVGAGI come from the germline V gene (reference sequence). CDR3 size: 14 residues. The CDR3 loop is CASSQQGHTGELFF. The CDR3 coding sequence is TGTGCCAGCAGCCAACAGGGTCACACCGGGGAGCTGTTTTTT.

The gene calls are TRBV19 and TRBJ2-1, with 12 bases aligning to TRBD2. The length of the CDR3 is 16 residues. V shed 1 base and J 2 bases; nucleotides not matched to a gene: 0. From germline, CDR1 is LNHDA and CDR2 SQIVND (reference sequence). The CDR3 reads CASSIGTSGAYNEQFF. In nucleotides, the CDR3 is TGTGCCAGTAGTATAGGGACTAGCGGGGCCTACAATGAGCAGTTCTTC.

As DNA, the CDR3 is TGTGCCAGCAGGGATAGTGGGAATTGGAACGAGCAGTACTTC. It is translated as CASRDSGNWNEQYF. The chain is built from TRBV25-1 and TRBJ2-7; D is undetermined. Trimming left V 6 bases short and J 5 bases short, with 17 bases between. The CDR3 extends over 14 amino acids. Germline loops: CDR1 MGHDK, CDR2 SYGVNS.

V usage is TRBV4-1 and J usage is TRBJ1-5, with a tentative D call TRBD1 (6 bases). With 6 bases removed from V and 3 bases from J, the gap between germline ends came to 18 bases. CDR1 is MGHRA and CDR2 is YSYEKL in the germline V gene. CDR3 length: 16 amino acids. CDR3 residues: CASSLLITGLNQPQHF. CDR3 bases: TGCGCCAGCAGTCTCCTGATAACAGGGCTCAATCAGCCCCAGCATTTT.